One and the same sample provided the 5 T cell receptor beta chains below, sequenced in a study of shared clonotypes between healthy human individuals. The protocol was immunoSEQ multiplex PCR, while the TCRdb copy is restricted to in-frame clones and leaves out a portion. The profile shows under 650,000 clones, 90% to 96% of them singletons. Sample: naive CD4+ T cells sorted from blood. Subset indicated: CD45RA+ positively selected. The receptors shown here come from a woman in her 30s in good health.

The V call is TRBV5-5, the J call TRBJ1-4; 9 bases align to TRBD1. V shed 3 bases, J shed 8 bases, and the junction held 5 bases outside the gene matches. This CDR3 comprises 14 residues. CDR1 SGHKS and CDR2 YYEKEE come from the germline V gene (reference sequence). The CDR3 reads CASSWDRAVEKLFF. The CDR3 DNA reads as TGTGCCAGCAGCTGGGACAGGGCTGTCGAAAAACTGTTTTTT.

The chain recombines TRBV9 with TRBJ1-5; 8 nucleotides agree with TRBD1. Germline CDR1 is SGDLS and CDR2 is YYNGEE. V lost 3 bases to trimming and J lost 7 bases; unmatched junction nucleotides: 6. CDR3 length: 14 residues. CDR3 nucleotides: TGTGCCAGCAGCGCAGGACAGGGTCCCCAGCCCCAGCATTTT. This codes for CASSAGQGPQPQHF.

The chain uses TRBV5-1 and TRBJ2-7; D gene unclear. In germline, CDR1 is SGHRS, CDR2 YFSETQ. Trimming took 0 bases from V and 1 from J, leaving 11 bases between them. This CDR3 region has 15 residues. CDR3 nucleotide sequence: TGCGCCAGCAGCTTGGGCAGCGCCAGATCCTACGAGCAGTACTTC. Translating it yields CASSLGSARSYEQYF.

The chain links TRBV2 to TRBJ2-7; D possibly corresponds to TRBD2 (6 bases). Between the trimmed V and J ends, which lost 6 bases and 0 bases, there was a span of 15 bases. CDR3 length: 15 residues. Germline-derived CDR1 and CDR2 are SNHLY and FYNNEI. DNA of the CDR3: TGTGCCAGCAGGACTGATCTAGCGTCCTCCTACGAGCAGTACTTC. Encoded protein: CASRTDLASSYEQYF.

The V gene is TRBV10-3, the J gene TRBJ2-7, with TRBD2 identical over 8 bases. Per germline, CDR1 ENHRY and CDR2 SYGVKD. After removal of 10 bases from V and 3 bases from J, the junction contained 14 bases not matched to a gene. CDR3 length: 15 residues. CDR3: CATLGFAAGDYEQYF. The CDR3 nucleotides read TGTGCCACCCTCGGATTCGCAGCGGGAGACTACGAGCAGTACTTC.